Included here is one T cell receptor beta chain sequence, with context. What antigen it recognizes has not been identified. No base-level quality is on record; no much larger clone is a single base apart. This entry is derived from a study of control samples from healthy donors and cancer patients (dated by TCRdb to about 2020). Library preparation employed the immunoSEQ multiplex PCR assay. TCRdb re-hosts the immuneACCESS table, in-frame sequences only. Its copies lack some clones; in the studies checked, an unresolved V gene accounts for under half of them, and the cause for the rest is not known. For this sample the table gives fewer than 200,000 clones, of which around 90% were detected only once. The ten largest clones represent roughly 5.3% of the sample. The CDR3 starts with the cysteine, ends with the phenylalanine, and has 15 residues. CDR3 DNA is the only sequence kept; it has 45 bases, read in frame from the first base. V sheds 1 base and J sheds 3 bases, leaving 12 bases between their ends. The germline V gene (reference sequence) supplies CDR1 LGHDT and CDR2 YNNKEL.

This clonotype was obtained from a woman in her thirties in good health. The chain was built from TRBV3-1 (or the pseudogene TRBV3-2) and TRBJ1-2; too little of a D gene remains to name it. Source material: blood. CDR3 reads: CASSQGRQPHYGYTF. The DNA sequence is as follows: TGTGCCAGCAGCCAAGGGAGGCAGCCCCACTATGGCTACACCTTC.